The present T cell receptor (beta chain) was sequenced within a study of CD8 T cells in Susac syndrome. Study-wide points: Regarding the TCR sequencing and HLA analysis, the study admitted that a relatively small number of individuals were involved.

While serving as controls, healthy donors were matched for age and sex. Trimming took 6 bases from V and 7 from J, leaving 10 bases between them. The CDR3 has 12 residues. About this clonotype itself: Its cognate antigen is unknown.

RNA in amounts of roughly 0.5 to 1 ug was reverse transcribed with random hexamers. The amplification used immunoSEQ multiplex PCR on TCR beta CDR3; it spanned 54 Vbeta and 13 Jbeta. TCRdb reprocessed the immunoSEQ multiplex PCR reads with MiXCR, giving one entry per CDR3 protein. In the table there are about 200,000 distinct CDR3 sequences, approximately 95% of which are singletons. The sample consisted of CD4+ T cells from PBMCs. The J gene is TRBJ2-1, the V gene TRBV12-3 or TRBV12-4; D unresolved. The sequence came from a human donor in good health. CDR3 in DNA: TGTGCCAGCAGCTCCTTTTTGAATGAGCAGTTCTTC. Protein product: CASSSFLNEQFF.